The entry below describes one T cell receptor (beta chain). What it binds is unknown. These data come from a study of T-cell memory formation after mild COVID-19. Study-level information: TCR clusters mostly belonged to single donors. Study results and caveats: Pre-infection memory contained some responding clones, which suggested that cross-reactive memory had joined.

MiXCR was run by TCRdb on the 5' RACE reads, yielding one entry per CDR3 protein. The sample lists fewer than 500,000 distinct CDR3 sequences; around a quarter were seen once. CDR1 is MNHEY, CDR2 SVGAGI, per germline. Trimming cost V 6 bases and J 1 base, with 10 bases left between them. The CDR3 length is 13 residues. The sequence was obtained from an adult woman who had mild COVID-19 (a few samples of this study predate the infection). Cell type and time point are not known. The chain is built from TRBV6-5 and TRBJ2-7; D is perhaps TRBD2 (5 bases). Material for sequencing was PBMCs or a T cell subset sorted from them (not recorded which). As DNA, the CDR3 is TGTGCCAGCAGGGGAGTGCCATCCTACGAGCAGTACTTC. Encoded protein: CASRGVPSYEQYF.